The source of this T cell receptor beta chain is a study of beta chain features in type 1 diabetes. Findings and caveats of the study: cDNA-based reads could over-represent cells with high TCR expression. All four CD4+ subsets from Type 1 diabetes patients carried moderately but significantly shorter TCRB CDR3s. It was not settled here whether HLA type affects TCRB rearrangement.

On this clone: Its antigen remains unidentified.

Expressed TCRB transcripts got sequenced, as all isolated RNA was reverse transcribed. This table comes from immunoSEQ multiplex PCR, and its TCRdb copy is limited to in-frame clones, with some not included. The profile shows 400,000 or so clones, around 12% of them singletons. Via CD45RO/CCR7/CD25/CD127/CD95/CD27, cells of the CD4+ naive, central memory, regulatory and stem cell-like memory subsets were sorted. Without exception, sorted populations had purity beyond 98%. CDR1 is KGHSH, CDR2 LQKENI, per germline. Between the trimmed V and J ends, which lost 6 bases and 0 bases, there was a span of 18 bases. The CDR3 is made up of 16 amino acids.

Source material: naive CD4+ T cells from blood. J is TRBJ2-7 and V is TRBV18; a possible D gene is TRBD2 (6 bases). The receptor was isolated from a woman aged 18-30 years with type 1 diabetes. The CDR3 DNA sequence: TGTGCCAGCTCGCGTCGTGGAGCGGGTAACTCCTACGAGCAGTACTTC. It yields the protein CASSRRGAGNSYEQYF.